Each of the 22 T cell receptor beta chains below was sequenced from the same sample in a study of control samples from healthy donors and cancer patients. Measured with immunoSEQ multiplex PCR; TCRdb has only the in-frame clones, and not every one. The table lists 170,000 or so clones, 85% to 95% of them singletons. Sequencing was performed on blood. Every receptor here comes from a man younger than 40 in good health.

V usage is TRBV30 and J usage is TRBJ1-4; possibly TRBD1 for D (6 bases). V shed 7 bases and J shed 2 bases, with 14 bases lying between them. CDR3 size: 14 residues. Germline assignment: CDR1 GTSNPN and CDR2 SVGIG (reference sequence). The CDR3 nucleotides are TGTGCCTTCAGAAGGGGGGGCACTAATGAAAAACTGTTTTTT. Amino acids: CAFRRGGTNEKLFF.

The chain links TRBV25-1 to TRBJ2-2, with D perhaps TRBD1 (6 bases). This CDR3 has 14 amino acids. Germline CDR1 reads MGHDK; CDR2 reads SYGVNS. The V gene lost 7 bases and the J gene lost 4 bases, with 13 bases spanning the gap. CDR3 residues: CASTPTGFTGELFF. DNA for the CDR3: TGTGCCAGCACTCCGACAGGATTCACCGGGGAGCTGTTTTTT.

The rearrangement links TRBV9 to TRBJ2-3, with TRBD2 matching 10 bases. The CDR3 loop spans 15 amino acids. V gave up 1 base and J gave up 2 bases; unmatched junction bases: 1. The germline V gene has CDR1 SGDLS and CDR2 YYNGEE. CDR3 DNA sequence: TGTGCCAGCAGCGTAAGCGGGAGGGACACAGATACGCAGTATTTT. Translated: CASSVSGRDTDTQYF.

J is TRBJ2-3 and V is TRBV10-1, with D perhaps TRBD2 (6 bases). Trimming removed 5 bases from V and 8 bases from J, with 20 bases in between. This CDR3 has 15 residues. Germline CDR1 reads WNHNN; CDR2 reads SYGVQD (reference sequence). The CDR3 loop is CASSPYGSMTGTQYF. The CDR3 DNA sequence: TGCGCCAGCAGTCCGTACGGGAGTATGACGGGTACGCAGTATTTT.

Points on this clone: Mismatch with germline at one junction end may stem from a read error. V gene TRBV30 combines with J gene TRBJ2-3; 7 bases agree with TRBD2. Germline values: CDR1 GTSNPN, CDR2 SVGIG (reference sequence). The CDR3 consists of 13 residues. The CDR3 nucleotides are TGTGCCGGGAGGGGTCCTAGCACAGATACGCAGTATTTT. It codes for CAGRGPSTDTQYF.

This clone was detected once. The chain recombines TRBV5-1 with TRBJ1-1, with D hard to call. Between the trimmed V and J ends, which lost 7 bases and 7 bases, there was a span of 20 bases. The CDR3 totals 14 residues. CDR1 is SGHRS and CDR2 is YFSETQ in the germline V gene. The CDR3 region is CASASRAALNEAFF. The CDR3 region has the DNA TGCGCCAGCGCTTCCCGGGCAGCCCTGAATGAAGCTTTCTTT.

This chain links TRBV19 with TRBJ2-7; 7 bases are shared with TRBD2. CDR1 is LNHDA and CDR2 is SQIVND in the germline V gene (reference sequence). V trimming: 1 base; J trimming: 2 bases; junction bases outside the gene matches: 5. The CDR3 consists of 15 residues. The CDR3 region has the DNA TGTGCCAGTAGTATAGTGGGACTAACTACCTACGAGCAGTACTTC. Encoded protein: CASSIVGLTTYEQYF.

This chain uses TRBV7-9 with TRBJ2-5; no clear D gene. This CDR3 spans 14 amino acids. Germline V lookup: CDR1 SEHNR, CDR2 FQNEAQ (reference sequence). Deletions cut 4 bases from V and 1 base from J, with 10 bases between. CDR3 sequence (DNA): TGTGCCAGCAGCTCGGACGAGACCCAAGAGACCCAGTACTTC. Protein sequence: CASSSDETQETQYF.

This chain joins TRBV30 and TRBJ1-5; 9 bases align to TRBD1. CDR1 and CDR2 (germline): GTSNPN, SVGIG (reference sequence). V shed 4 bases and J 6 bases; nucleotides not matched to a gene: 4. The CDR3 spans 13 residues. CDR3 loop: CAWKQGASQPQHF. The CDR3 DNA is TGTGCCTGGAAACAGGGGGCGAGTCAGCCCCAGCATTTT.

This chain uses TRBV19 with TRBJ2-7; unclear D gene. The CDR3 is 12 amino acids. The V and J ends lost 2 bases and 6 bases respectively, with 8 bases between them. Per the germline V gene, CDR1 is LNHDA and CDR2 is SQIVND (reference sequence). CDR3 sequence: CASSITLGEQYF. In DNA form, the CDR3 reads TGTGCCAGTAGTATAACGTTGGGCGAGCAGTACTTC.

The V and J genes are TRBV4-2 and TRBJ2-2; 10 bases map to TRBD2. The trim removed 3 bases at V and 0 bases at J, leaving 13 bases unmatched. The CDR3 sequence is 20 residues long. CDR1 is LGHNA, CDR2 YNFKEQ, per germline. CDR3: CASSQYTALAGVPNTGELFF. CDR3 DNA sequence: TGTGCCAGCAGCCAGTACACGGCGCTAGCGGGAGTACCGAACACCGGGGAGCTGTTTTTT.

This clone was seen just once. The chain has TRBV18 and TRBJ1-3; 7 bases match TRBD1. Germline V lookup: CDR1 KGHSH, CDR2 LQKENI. V shed 4 bases and J 0 bases; nucleotides not matched to a gene: 3. CDR3 length: 15 amino acids. The CDR3 sequence: CASSLGQPSGNTIYF. The DNA for the CDR3 is TGTGCCAGCTCACTGGGACAGCCCTCTGGAAACACCATATATTTT. Based on the CDR3 plus reference TRBV18 and TRBJ1-3, the full variable domain is NAGVMQNPRHLVRRRGQEARLRCSPMKGHSHVYWYRQLPEEGLKFMVYLQKENIIDESGMPKERFSAEFPKEGPSILRIQQVVRGDSAAYFCASSLGQPSGNTIYFGEGSWLTVV.

The CDR3 loop reads CASSFGGLAKNIQYF. In nucleotides, the CDR3 is TGTGCCAGCAGTTTTGGAGGACTAGCCAAAAACATTCAGTACTTC. The chain recombines TRBV2 with TRBJ2-4; possibly TRBD2 for D (5 bases). Germline CDR1 reads SNHLY; CDR2 reads FYNNEI. Trimming shortened V by 5 bases and J by 0 bases, and 11 bases separated the two germline ends. The CDR3 contains 15 residues.

A single count supports this clone. The rearrangement joins TRBV5-4 to TRBJ2-1, with 12 positions matching TRBD2. This CDR3 contains 16 residues. Germline loops: CDR1 SGHNT, CDR2 YYREEE (reference sequence). V lost 0 bases and J lost 7; bases outside the gene matches: 5. The CDR3 nucleotides read TGTGCCAGCAGCTTGGTAAGGACTAGCGGGGTGAATGAGCAGTTCTTC. Translating gives CASSLVRTSGVNEQFF. Combining the CDR3 with reference TRBV5-4 and TRBJ2-1 gives the whole variable domain ETGVTQSPTHLIKTRGQQVTLRCSSQSGHNTVSWYQQALGQGPQFIFQYYREEENGRGNFPPRFSGLQFPNYSSELNVNALELDDSALYLCASSLVRTSGVNEQFFGPGTRLTVL.

The rearrangement links TRBV7-8 to TRBJ1-1; D uncertain. This CDR3 is 14 amino acids long. Germline loops: CDR1 SGHVS, CDR2 FQNEAQ. V lost 0 bases, J lost 1 base, and 6 bases lay in between. The CDR3 loop reads CASSLAGKNTEAFF. The CDR3 DNA reads TGTGCCAGCAGCTTAGCGGGCAAGAACACTGAAGCTTTCTTT.

The DNA of the CDR3 is TGTGCCAGCAGTCGGGGACAGGGAAATGAAAAACTGTTTTTT. This sequence encodes CASSRGQGNEKLFF. This sequence joins TRBV7-8 and TRBJ1-4, with 9 positions matching TRBD1. V lost 6 bases and J lost 5; bases outside the gene matches: 4. CDR1 SGHVS and CDR2 FQNEAQ come from the germline V gene. The CDR3 runs 14 residues.

This chain uses TRBV2 with TRBJ1-4, with D tentatively TRBD1 (5 bases). Germline V gene lookup returns CDR1 SNHLY and CDR2 FYNNEI. Trimming left V 6 bases short and J 8 bases short, with 16 bases between. This CDR3 has 14 amino acids. CDR3 protein: CASRQGQGREKLFF. The DNA for the CDR3 is TGTGCCAGCAGGCAAGGTCAGGGAAGAGAAAAACTGTTTTTT.

The chain is built from TRBV29-1 and TRBJ1-1; TRBD1 aligns across 8 bases. Germline V lookup: CDR1 SQVTM, CDR2 ANQGSEA. V dropped 1 base and J dropped 4; count of bases not matched to a gene: 5. The CDR3 contains 14 residues. The CDR3: CSVEAPDRATEAFF. As DNA, the CDR3 is TGCAGCGTTGAAGCGCCGGACAGGGCCACTGAAGCTTTCTTT.

This chain links TRBV5-4 with TRBJ1-2, with 8 bases aligning to TRBD1. The CDR3 sequence is 14 residues long. Trimming cost V 5 bases and J 4 bases; bases outside gene matches: 7. CDR1 SGHNT and CDR2 YYREEE come from the germline V gene (reference sequence). DNA for the CDR3: TGTGCCAGCAGAATAACGGGACAGGCCTATGGCTACACCTTC. It encodes CASRITGQAYGYTF.

The chain couples TRBV5-6 to TRBJ2-6; TRBD1 might be the D (6 bases). The CDR3 runs to 19 residues. Trimming shortened V by 1 base and J by 0 bases, and 17 bases separated the two germline ends. Germline CDR1 SGHDT, CDR2 YYEEEE. The CDR3 DNA follows: TGTGCCAGCAGCTTGAGGATAGGACAGCTCTTCTCTGGGGCCAACGTCCTGACTTTC. Translating gives CASSLRIGQLFSGANVLTF.

The rearrangement uses TRBV2 and TRBJ1-4; 8 bases line up with TRBD1. Losses at the gene ends were 6 bases for V and 5 bases for J; bases not matched to a gene: 8. The CDR3 runs to 15 residues. Germline CDR1 and CDR2: SNHLY and FYNNEI. The CDR3 nucleotides read TGTGCCAGCAGGCGTACGGGGACAGGAAATGAAAAACTGTTTTTT. The encoded protein is CASRRTGTGNEKLFF.

The chain carries TRBV20-1 and TRBJ2-3; 10 bases are shared with TRBD2. Per germline, CDR1 DFQATT and CDR2 SNEGSKA (reference sequence). The CDR3 covers 16 residues. V shed 3 bases, J shed 5 bases, and the junction held 11 bases outside the gene matches. The CDR3 nucleotides are TGCAGTGCTAGTAACCAGCGGGGGGGATATGGAGATACGCAGTATTTT. Translation gives CSASNQRGGYGDTQYF.